This paragraph reports one T cell receptor beta chain. This receptor's antigen is unknown. Per-nucleotide qualities are absent, and no much larger clonotype sits a single base away. This record comes from a study of blood T cell repertoires in COVID-19 (dated by TCRdb to about 2020). Concerning the study at large: Samples covering the acute and convalescent phases of COVID-19 were provided by collaborators in the United States, Italy and Spain. The material from the prospective study consisted of cDNA or gDNA derived from T cells, B-cell-depleted T cells, or PBMCs. Deeply sampled blood TCRbeta repertoires from subjects exposed to, actively infected with, or recovered from COVID-19 were included in the dataset. The repertoires were released in a freely available public database meant as a resource for research on the immune response to SARS-CoV-2. The samples were drawn from two sources: the first 160 participants of the ongoing ImmuneRACE study, and fewer than 1,500 subjects contributed by 6 global collaborators. The sample metadata nearly always contained a de-identified subject ID, COVID-19 status, age in years and sex. Where available, HLA class I and class II types were taken from metadata supplied by the sample provider and were not determined by assay-based typing.

The paper's findings and limits, for the study overall: Clinical and demographic metadata were provided uncurated, with the amount varying by source and participant.

Between the V and J ends, shortened by 5 bases and 11 bases respectively, the junction contains 15 bases. The germline V gene specifies MNHEY as CDR1 and SVGEGT as CDR2. The CDR3 runs 12 amino acids, cysteine and phenylalanine included. Just the 36-base CDR3 DNA is kept, in frame starting at base 1. The immunoSEQ Assay, a bias-controlled multiplex PCR, was used to amplify TCRbeta CDR3 regions from genomic DNA. The paper's processing steps were these. Within the assay, amplification of reference gene primers was used to estimate how many nucleated cells each sample contained. Sequence reads were collapsed and filtered to measure the absolute abundance of every unique TCRbeta CDR3 rearrangement. For each sample, productive Simpson clonality was calculated as the square root of Simpson's diversity index over productive rearrangements. TCRdb stores this immuneACCESS table with in-frame sequences only. Part of the clones is absent; in the studies checked, under half of the shortfall reflects unresolved V genes, and no reason is known for the rest. That table is the source of V, J and clone size, and D and trimming were worked out from the DNA. In this sample the table shows about 410,000 clones, 75% to 90% of which occur a single time. Jointly, the top ten make up about 1.6% of the sample.

In Seattle, one collaborating source enrolled patients while the infection was active and tracked those patients longitudinally over the course of disease. Collaborating institutions collected whole blood in K2EDTA tubes following their own protocols. For TCRbeta analysis, collaborators shipped samples as frozen whole blood, isolated PBMCs, or DNA extracted from either of those sample types. Recombination joined TRBV6-2 or TRBV6-3 with TRBJ1-1; TRBD1 could be the D gene, as 6 bases match. This receptor was identified in a woman in her thirties or forties with COVID-19, enrolled during active disease. The sample consisted of peripheral blood. The sequenced DNA: TGTGCCAGCAGTGGGTCTGGGGGCTGGGCTTTCTTT. Translated, this is CASSGSGGWAFF.